This T cell receptor (beta chain) was sequenced during a study of identical twins. One entry per CDR3 protein results from TCRdb running MiXCR on the 5' RACE reads. This table has 400,000 to 500,000 distinct CDR3 sequences, 13% to 15% appearing once. The ends were cut back, 4 bases at V and 4 bases at J, with 12 bases in the middle. The CDR3 consists of 15 residues. Germline-derived CDR1 and CDR2 are KGHDR and SFDVKD. The data also belong to a second study, concerning yellow fever vaccine responses in identical twins.

Sequencing input: CD4+ T cells sorted from blood. The receptor's source is a woman aged 18-29 years in good health. This chain connects TRBV24-1 to TRBJ1-4; D not resolved. This CDR3 reads CATSDGSILNEKLFF. CDR3 in DNA: TGTGCCACCAGTGACGGGTCTATACTTAATGAAAAACTGTTTTTT.